A single sample gave rise to the 9 T cell receptor beta chains below, sequenced in a study of blood T cell repertoires in COVID-19. The protocol was immunoSEQ multiplex PCR, while the TCRdb copy is restricted to in-frame clones and leaves out a portion. Among 250,000 to 300,000 clones listed, approximately 92% were seen once. The specimen sequenced was PBMCs or T cells enriched from blood (not recorded which). All receptors come from a woman aged 30 to 39 who had recovered from COVID-19.

The CDR3 DNA reads TGTGCCATCAGTGAGTCCGGCGTAGATAGGACAGAAGAGACCCAGTACTTC. Translation: CAISESGVDRTEETQYF. The chain is built from TRBV10-3 and TRBJ2-5, with D maybe TRBD1 (6 bases). V dropped 0 bases and J dropped 3 bases, with 17 bases sitting between them. Germline CDR1 and CDR2: ENHRY and SYGVKD. There are 17 residues in the CDR3.

Written as DNA, the CDR3 is TGTGCCAGCGGGACAGACTTTAATTCACCCCTCCACTTT. This sequence encodes CASGTDFNSPLHF. The chain uses TRBV7-3 and TRBJ1-6; 7 bases agree with TRBD1. Germline V CDR1 and CDR2: SGHTA, FQGTGA. V was pared by 8 bases and J by 6 bases, with 4 bases of the junction left unmatched. This CDR3 comprises 13 residues.

This chain uses TRBV28 with TRBJ2-5, with TRBD2 as a possible D gene (5 bases). The CDR3 is made up of 16 amino acids. V was cut by 4 bases and J by 2 bases, with 17 bases left in between. The germline CDR1 and CDR2 sequences are MDHEN and SYDVKM. CDR3 residues: CASSSEGGWWQETQYF. The CDR3 region has the DNA TGTGCCAGCAGTTCTGAGGGTGGGTGGTGGCAAGAGACCCAGTACTTC.

The chain uses TRBV25-1 and TRBJ2-4; TRBD1 matches at 10 bases. Germline assignment: CDR1 MGHDK and CDR2 SYGVNS. Losses at the gene ends were 2 bases for V and 6 bases for J; bases not matched to a gene: 7. The length of the CDR3 is 16 residues. CDR3 sequence (DNA): TGTGCCAGCAGTGAAAAAGGGACAGGGGAAGGAAACATTCAGTACTTC. This translates into CASSEKGTGEGNIQYF.

In the case of this clone: At one end the junction does not follow the germline gene, possibly because of a read error. The V gene is TRBV6-5, the J gene TRBJ2-1, with unresolved D. The germline V gene has CDR1 MNHEY and CDR2 SVGAGI. The CDR3 totals 12 residues. The CDR3 DNA follows: TGTGCCAGCAGTTACTCCAACAATGAGCAGTTCTTC. The encoded protein is CASSYSNNEQFF.

The chain recombines TRBV4-3 with TRBJ2-2; 12 nucleotides match TRBD2. This CDR3 has 17 residues. Trimming at V came to 2 bases and at J to 5 bases, leaving 6 bases not matched to a gene. Germline CDR1 reads LGHNA; CDR2 reads YSLEER. This CDR3 reads CASSQQLAGGGTGELFF. CDR3 in DNA: TGCGCCAGCAGCCAACAACTAGCGGGAGGAGGTACCGGGGAGCTGTTTTTT.

The chain is built from TRBV24-1 and TRBJ2-1; 8 bases are shared with TRBD2. Germline V gene lookup returns CDR1 KGHDR and CDR2 SFDVKD. The CDR3 has 16 residues. With V trimmed by 5 bases and J by 5 bases, 10 bases remained unmatched. CDR3 DNA sequence: TGTGCCACCAGTGCTGAAAGCGGGGGCAGCAACAATGAGCAGTTCTTC. It yields the protein CATSAESGGSNNEQFF.

The DNA for the CDR3 is TGTGCCTGGACCCAAGGCAGCGGGGCTTCCTACGAGCAGTACTTC. It codes for CAWTQGSGASYEQYF. The rearrangement uses TRBV30 and TRBJ2-7, with 7 nucleotides matching TRBD2. The CDR3 has 15 residues. Germline V gives CDR1 GTSNPN, CDR2 SVGIG (reference sequence). After removal of 4 bases from V and 1 base from J, the junction contained 10 bases not matched to a gene.

This clone was counted once. The chain recombines TRBV6-2 or TRBV6-3 with TRBJ1-2; 7 bases match TRBD1. J gave up 0 bases and V 5 bases, and 6 bases lay outside the gene matches. The CDR3 runs to 15 residues. Per the germline V gene, CDR1 is MNHEY and CDR2 is SVGEGT. CDR3 DNA: TGTGCCAGCAGTCTTGACAGGGTAGCTAACTATGGCTACACCTTC. Translation: CASSLDRVANYGYTF.